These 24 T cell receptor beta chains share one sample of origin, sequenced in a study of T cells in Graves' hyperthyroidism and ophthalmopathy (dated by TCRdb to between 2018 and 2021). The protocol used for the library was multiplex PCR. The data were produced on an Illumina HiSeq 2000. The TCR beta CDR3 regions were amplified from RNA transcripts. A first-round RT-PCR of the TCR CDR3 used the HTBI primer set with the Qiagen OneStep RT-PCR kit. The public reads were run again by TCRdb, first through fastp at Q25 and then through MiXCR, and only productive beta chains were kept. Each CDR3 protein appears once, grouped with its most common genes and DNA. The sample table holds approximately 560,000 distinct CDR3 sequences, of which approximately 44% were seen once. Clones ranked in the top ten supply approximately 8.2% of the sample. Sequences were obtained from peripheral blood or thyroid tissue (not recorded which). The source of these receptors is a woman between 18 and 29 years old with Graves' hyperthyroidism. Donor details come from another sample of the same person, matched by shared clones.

The CDR3 DNA reads as TGTGCCAGCTCACCAGGCAGGGGGAGCGACGAGCAGTACTTC. Translating it yields CASSPGRGSDEQYF. The genes are TRBV7-3 and TRBJ2-7; TRBD1 matches at 7 bases. Germline CDR1 SGHTA, CDR2 FQGTGA. Losses at the gene ends were 8 bases for V and 5 bases for J; bases not matched to a gene: 12. This CDR3 contains 14 residues.

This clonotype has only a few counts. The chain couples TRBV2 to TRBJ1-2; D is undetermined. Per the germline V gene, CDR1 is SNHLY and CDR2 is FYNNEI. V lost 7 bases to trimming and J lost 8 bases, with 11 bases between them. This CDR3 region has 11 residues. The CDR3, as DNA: TGTGCCAGCACGTCGGGAAACGGCTACACCTTC. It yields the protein CASTSGNGYTF.

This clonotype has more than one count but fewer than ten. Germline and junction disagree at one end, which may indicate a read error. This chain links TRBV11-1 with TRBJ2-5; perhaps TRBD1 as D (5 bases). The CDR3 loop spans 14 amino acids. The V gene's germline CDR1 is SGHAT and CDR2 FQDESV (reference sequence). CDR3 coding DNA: TGCGCCAGCAGCCGACTGGGGCCCCAAGAGACCCAGTACTTC. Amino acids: CASSRLGPQETQYF. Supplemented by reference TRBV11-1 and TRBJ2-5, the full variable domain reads EAEVAQSPRYKITEKSQAVAFWCDPISGHATLYWYRQILGQGPELLVQFQDESVVDDSQLPKDRFSAERLKGVDSTLKIQPAELGDSAMYLCASSRLGPQETQYFGPGTRLLVL.

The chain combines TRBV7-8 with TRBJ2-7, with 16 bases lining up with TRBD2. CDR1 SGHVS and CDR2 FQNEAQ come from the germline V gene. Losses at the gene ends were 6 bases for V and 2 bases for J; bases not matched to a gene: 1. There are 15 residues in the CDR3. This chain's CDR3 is CASRGTSGRAYEQYF. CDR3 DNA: TGTGCCAGCAGAGGGACTAGCGGGAGGGCCTACGAGCAGTACTTC.

CDR3 in amino acids: CASSYGTGLGEQYF. DNA of the CDR3: TGCGCCAGCAGCTACGGGACAGGGTTAGGCGAGCAGTACTTC. J is TRBJ2-7 and V is TRBV5-1; 9 positions match TRBD1. The ends lost 3 bases at V and 6 bases at J; junction bases unmatched: 7. The CDR3 has 14 amino acids. Germline CDR1 is SGHRS and CDR2 is YFSETQ.

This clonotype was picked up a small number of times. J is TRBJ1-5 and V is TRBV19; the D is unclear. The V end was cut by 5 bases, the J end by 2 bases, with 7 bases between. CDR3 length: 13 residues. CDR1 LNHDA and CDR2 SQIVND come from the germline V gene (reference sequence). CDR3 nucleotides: TGTGCCAGTAGTGAGACACGCAATCAGCCCCAGCATTTT. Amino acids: CASSETRNQPQHF.

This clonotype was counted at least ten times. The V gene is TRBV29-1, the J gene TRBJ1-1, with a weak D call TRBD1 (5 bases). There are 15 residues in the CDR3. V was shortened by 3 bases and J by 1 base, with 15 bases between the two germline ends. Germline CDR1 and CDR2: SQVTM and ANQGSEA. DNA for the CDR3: TGCAGCGTTGACTATCAGGGACGACCGAACACTGAAGCTTTCTTT. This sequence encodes CSVDYQGRPNTEAFF.

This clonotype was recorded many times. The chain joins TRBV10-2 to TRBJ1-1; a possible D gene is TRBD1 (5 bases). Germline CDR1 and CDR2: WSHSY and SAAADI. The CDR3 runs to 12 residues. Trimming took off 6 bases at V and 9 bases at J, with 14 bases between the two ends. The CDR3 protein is CASRAHRDQAFF. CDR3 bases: TGCGCCAGCAGGGCGCATCGGGACCAAGCTTTCTTT.

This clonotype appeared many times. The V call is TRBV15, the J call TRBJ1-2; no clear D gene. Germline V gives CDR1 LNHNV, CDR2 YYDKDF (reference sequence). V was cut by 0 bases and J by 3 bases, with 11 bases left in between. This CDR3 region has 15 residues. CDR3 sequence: CATSRDSRRHYGYTF. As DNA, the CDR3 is TGTGCCACCAGCAGAGATAGTCGGAGACACTATGGCTACACCTTC.

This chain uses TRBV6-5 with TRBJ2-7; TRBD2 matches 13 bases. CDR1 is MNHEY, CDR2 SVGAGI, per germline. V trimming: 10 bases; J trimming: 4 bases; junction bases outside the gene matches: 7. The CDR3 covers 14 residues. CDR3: CAIKGLAGAYEQYF. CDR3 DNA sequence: TGTGCCATCAAAGGACTAGCGGGAGCTTACGAGCAGTACTTC.

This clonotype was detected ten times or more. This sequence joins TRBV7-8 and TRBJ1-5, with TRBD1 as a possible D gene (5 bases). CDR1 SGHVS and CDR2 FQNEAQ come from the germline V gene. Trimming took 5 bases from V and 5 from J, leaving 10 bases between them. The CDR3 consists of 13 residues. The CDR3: CASSTDIHQPQHF. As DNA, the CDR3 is TGTGCCAGCAGCACGGACATCCATCAGCCCCAGCATTTT.

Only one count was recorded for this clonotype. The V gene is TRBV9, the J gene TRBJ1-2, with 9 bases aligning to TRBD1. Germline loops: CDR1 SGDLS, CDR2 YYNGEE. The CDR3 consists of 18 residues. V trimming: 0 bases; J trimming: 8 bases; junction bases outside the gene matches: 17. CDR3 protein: CASSVGTSGTGIWDGYTF. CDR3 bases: TGTGCCAGCAGCGTAGGGACTAGCGGGACAGGGATATGGGACGGCTACACCTTC.

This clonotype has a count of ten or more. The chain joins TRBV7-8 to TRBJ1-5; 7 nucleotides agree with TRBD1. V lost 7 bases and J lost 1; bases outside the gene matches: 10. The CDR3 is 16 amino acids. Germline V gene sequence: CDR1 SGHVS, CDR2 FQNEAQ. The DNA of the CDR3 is TGTGCCAGCAACTCCGTAAGGGGGCCGAGCAATCAGCCCCAGCATTTT. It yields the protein CASNSVRGPSNQPQHF.

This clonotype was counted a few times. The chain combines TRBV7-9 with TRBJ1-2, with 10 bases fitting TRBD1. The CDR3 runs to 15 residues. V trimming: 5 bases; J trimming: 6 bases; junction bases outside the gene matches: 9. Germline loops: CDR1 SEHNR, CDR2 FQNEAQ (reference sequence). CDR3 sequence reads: CASSPMGQGIDGYTF. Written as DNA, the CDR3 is TGTGCCAGCAGCCCCATGGGACAGGGGATAGATGGCTACACCTTC.

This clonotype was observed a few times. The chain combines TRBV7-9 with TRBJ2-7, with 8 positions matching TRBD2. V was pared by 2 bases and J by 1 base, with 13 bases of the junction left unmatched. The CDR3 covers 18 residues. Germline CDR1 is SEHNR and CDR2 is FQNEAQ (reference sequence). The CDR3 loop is CASSLLLVGSGISYEQYF. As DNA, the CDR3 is TGTGCCAGCAGCTTATTGTTGGTCGGTAGCGGGATTTCCTACGAGCAGTACTTC.

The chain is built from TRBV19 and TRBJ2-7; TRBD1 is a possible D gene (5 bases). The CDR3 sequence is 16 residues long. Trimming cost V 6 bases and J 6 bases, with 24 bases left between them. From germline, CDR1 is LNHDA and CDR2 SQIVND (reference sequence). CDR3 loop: CASSKRPGHRPCEQYF. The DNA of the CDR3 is TGTGCCAGTAGCAAAAGGCCAGGACACCGACCCTGCGAGCAGTACTTC.

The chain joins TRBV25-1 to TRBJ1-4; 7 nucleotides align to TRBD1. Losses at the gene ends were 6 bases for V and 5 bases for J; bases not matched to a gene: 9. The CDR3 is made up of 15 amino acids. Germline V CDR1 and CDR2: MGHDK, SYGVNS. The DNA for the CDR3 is TGTGCCAGCAGCCCGGACGGGACAGTAAATGAAAAACTGTTTTTT. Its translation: CASSPDGTVNEKLFF.

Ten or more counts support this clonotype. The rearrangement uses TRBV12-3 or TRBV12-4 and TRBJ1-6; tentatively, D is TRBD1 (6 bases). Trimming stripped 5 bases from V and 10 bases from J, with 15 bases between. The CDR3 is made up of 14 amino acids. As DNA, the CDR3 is TGTGCCAGCAGTCTACAACAGGGAGGCTCACCCCTCCACTTT. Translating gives CASSLQQGGSPLHF.

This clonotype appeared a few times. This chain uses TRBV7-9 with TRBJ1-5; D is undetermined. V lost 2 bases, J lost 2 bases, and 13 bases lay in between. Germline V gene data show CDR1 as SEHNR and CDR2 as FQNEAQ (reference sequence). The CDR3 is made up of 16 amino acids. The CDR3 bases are TGTGCCAGCAGCTTATTTGATGGGTTGGGCAATCAGCCCCAGCATTTT. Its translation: CASSLFDGLGNQPQHF.

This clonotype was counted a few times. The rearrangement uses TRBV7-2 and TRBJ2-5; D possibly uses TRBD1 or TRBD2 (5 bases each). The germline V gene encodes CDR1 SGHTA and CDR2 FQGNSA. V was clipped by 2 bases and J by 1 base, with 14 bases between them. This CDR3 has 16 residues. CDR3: CASSLPRGDLQETQYF. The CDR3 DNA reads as TGTGCCAGCAGCTTACCCCGAGGGGACCTCCAAGAGACCCAGTACTTC.

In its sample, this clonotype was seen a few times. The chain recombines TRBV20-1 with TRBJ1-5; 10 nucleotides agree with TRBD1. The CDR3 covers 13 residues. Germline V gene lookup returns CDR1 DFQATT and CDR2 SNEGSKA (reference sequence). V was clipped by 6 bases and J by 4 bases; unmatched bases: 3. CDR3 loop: CSAPGQGNQPQHF. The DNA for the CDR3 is TGCAGTGCACCGGGACAGGGGAATCAGCCCCAGCATTTT.

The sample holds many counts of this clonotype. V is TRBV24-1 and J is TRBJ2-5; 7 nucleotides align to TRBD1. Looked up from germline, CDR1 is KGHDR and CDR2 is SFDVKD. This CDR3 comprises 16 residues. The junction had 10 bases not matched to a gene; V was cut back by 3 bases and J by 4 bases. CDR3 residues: CATSDPTGTVVETQYF. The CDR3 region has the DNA TGTGCCACCAGTGATCCGACAGGGACCGTTGTAGAGACCCAGTACTTC.

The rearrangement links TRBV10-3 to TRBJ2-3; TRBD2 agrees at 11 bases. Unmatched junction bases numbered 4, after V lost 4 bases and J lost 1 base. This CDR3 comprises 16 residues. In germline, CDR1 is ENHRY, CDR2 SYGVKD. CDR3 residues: CAISATSGTGTDTQYF. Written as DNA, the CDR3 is TGTGCCATCAGTGCGACTAGCGGGACCGGCACAGATACGCAGTATTTT.

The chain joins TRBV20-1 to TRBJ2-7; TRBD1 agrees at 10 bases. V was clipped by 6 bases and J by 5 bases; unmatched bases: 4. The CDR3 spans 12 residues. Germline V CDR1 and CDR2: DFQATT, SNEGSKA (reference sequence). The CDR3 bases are TGCAGTGCCCCCGGGACAGGGGACGAGCAGTACTTC. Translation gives CSAPGTGDEQYF.